These 3 T cell receptor beta chains originate from one sample sequenced in a study of blood T cell repertoires in COVID-19. Libraries were prepared by immunoSEQ multiplex PCR; TCRdb keeps only in-frame clonotypes and omits some of them. Of about 140,000 clones in the sample, about 88% were seen once. The sequencing sample was made of peripheral blood. All receptors come from a human donor with COVID-19, enrolled during active disease. The donor label of this sample is uncertain.

The chain joins TRBV2 to TRBJ1-5, with 10 bases that match TRBD1. Unmatched junction bases numbered 10, after V lost 1 base and J lost 4 bases. The CDR3 has 18 amino acids. Germline CDR1 is SNHLY and CDR2 is FYNNEI. The CDR3 spells CASSEDGTGANKNQPQHF. The DNA of the CDR3 is TGTGCCAGCAGTGAAGACGGGACAGGGGCCAACAAGAATCAGCCCCAGCATTTT.

The chain uses TRBV27 and TRBJ2-1; perhaps TRBD2 as D (5 bases). CDR3 length equals 14 residues. Germline V lookup: CDR1 MNHEY, CDR2 SMNVEV (reference sequence). Trimming removed 4 bases at V and 0 bases at J, with 7 bases between. For the CDR3, the DNA is TGTGCCAGCAGTTCGGGGTACTCCTACAATGAGCAGTTCTTC. Translating it yields CASSSGYSYNEQFF.

The CDR3 region has the DNA TGTGCCAGCGCACTCAACAGCGGCGGCGGGCAGTACTTC. It translates to CASALNSGGGQYF. This sequence joins TRBV7-9 and TRBJ2-7; perhaps TRBD2 as D (5 bases). Germline loops: CDR1 SEHNR, CDR2 FQNEAQ (reference sequence). V lost 8 bases and J 9 bases, leaving 20 bases between the germline ends. The CDR3 is 13 residues long.